This T cell receptor (beta chain) is from a study of technical replicates of blood from a handful of donors. The CDR3 sequence is 15 residues long. Looked up from germline, CDR1 is SGHRS and CDR2 is YFSETQ. The V and J ends lost 4 bases and 5 bases, in that order; junction bases with no gene match: 7. The protocol was immunoSEQ multiplex PCR, while the TCRdb copy is restricted to in-frame clones and leaves out a portion. The sample lists about 62,000 clones; 87% were seen once. The table lists this clone with a count of one. The chain has TRBV5-1 and TRBJ2-2; 8 nucleotides match TRBD1. Sequenced input: PBMCs. The TCR originated in a human donor in good health. Some clones in this sample may be carry-over from other donors' samples. The DNA for the CDR3 is TGCGCCAGCAGCCCGGGACAGGCCGGAACCGGGGAGCTGTTTTTT. Amino acids: CASSPGQAGTGELFF. Full variable domain (missing parts from reference TRBV5-1 and TRBJ2-2): KAGVTQTPRYLIKTRGQQVTLSCSPISGHRSVSWYQQTPGQGLQFLFEYFSETQRNKGNFPGRFSGRQFSNSRSEMNVSTLELGDSALYLCASSPGQAGTGELFFGEGSRLTVL.